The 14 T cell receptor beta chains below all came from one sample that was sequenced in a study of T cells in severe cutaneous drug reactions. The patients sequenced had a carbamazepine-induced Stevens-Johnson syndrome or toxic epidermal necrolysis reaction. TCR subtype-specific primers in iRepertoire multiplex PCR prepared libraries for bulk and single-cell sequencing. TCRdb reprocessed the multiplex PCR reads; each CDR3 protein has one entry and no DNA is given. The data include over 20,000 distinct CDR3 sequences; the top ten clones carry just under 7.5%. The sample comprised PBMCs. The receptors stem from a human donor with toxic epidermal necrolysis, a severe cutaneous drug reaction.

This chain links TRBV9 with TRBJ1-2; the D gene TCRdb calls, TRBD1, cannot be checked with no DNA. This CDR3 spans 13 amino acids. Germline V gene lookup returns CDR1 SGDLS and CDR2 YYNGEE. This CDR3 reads CASSSGTPYGYTF.

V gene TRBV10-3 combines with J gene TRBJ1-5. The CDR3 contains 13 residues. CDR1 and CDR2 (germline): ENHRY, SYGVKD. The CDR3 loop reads CAIAGGLQQPQHF.

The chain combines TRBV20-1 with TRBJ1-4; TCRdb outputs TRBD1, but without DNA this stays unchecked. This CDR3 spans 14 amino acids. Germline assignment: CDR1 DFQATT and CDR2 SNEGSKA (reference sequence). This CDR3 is CSARPTGTNEKLFF.

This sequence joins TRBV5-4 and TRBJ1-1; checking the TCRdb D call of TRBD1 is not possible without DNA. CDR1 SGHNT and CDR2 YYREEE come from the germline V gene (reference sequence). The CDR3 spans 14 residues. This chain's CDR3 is CASSYGQGNTEAFF.

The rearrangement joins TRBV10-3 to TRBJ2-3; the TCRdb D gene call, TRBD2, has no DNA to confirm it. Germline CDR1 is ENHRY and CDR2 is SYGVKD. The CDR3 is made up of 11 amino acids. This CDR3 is CAILTSGGQYF.

The CDR3 is CSAKRQGTDGYTF. The chain is built from TRBV20-1 and TRBJ1-2; there is no DNA to check the TCRdb D call of TRBD1. The V gene's germline CDR1 is DFQATT and CDR2 SNEGSKA (reference sequence). This CDR3 has 13 residues.

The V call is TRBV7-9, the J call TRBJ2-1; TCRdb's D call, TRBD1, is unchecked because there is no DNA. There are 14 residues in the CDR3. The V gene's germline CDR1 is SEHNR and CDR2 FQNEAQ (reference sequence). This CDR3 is CASSRGTANNEQFF.

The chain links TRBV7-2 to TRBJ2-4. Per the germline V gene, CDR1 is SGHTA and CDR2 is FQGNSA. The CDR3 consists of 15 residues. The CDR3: CASSLAGTVKNIQYF.

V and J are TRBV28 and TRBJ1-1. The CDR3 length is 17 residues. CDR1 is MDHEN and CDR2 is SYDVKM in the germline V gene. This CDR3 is CASRPLVGFGMNTEAFF.

The CDR3 spells CASSLTGDYNEQFF. The genes are TRBV7-9 and TRBJ2-1. The CDR3 consists of 14 residues. Germline V gene sequence: CDR1 SEHNR, CDR2 FQNEAQ (reference sequence). Full variable domain (remainder filled in from reference TRBV7-9 and TRBJ2-1): DTGVSQNPRHKITKRGQNVTFRCDPISEHNRLYWYRQTLGQGPEFLTYFQNEAQLEKSRLLSDRFSAERPKGSFSTLEIQRTEQGDSAMYLCASSLTGDYNEQFFGPGTRLTVL.

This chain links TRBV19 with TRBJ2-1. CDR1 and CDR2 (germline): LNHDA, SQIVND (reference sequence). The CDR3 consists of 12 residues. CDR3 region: CASFDGLNEQFF.

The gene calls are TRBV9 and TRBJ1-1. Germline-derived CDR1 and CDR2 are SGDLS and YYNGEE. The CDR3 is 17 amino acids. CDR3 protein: CASSATTGTSGSTEAFF.

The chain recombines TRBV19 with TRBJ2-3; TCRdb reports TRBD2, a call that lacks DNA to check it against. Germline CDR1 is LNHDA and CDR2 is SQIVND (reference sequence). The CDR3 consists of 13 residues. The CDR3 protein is CASSIGVLDTQYF. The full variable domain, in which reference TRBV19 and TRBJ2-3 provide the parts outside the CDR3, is DGGITQSPKYLFRKEGQNVTLSCEQNLNHDAMYWYRQDPGQGLRLIYYSQIVNDFQKGDIAEGYSVSREKKESFPLTVTSAQKNPTAFYLCASSIGVLDTQYFGPGTRLTVL.

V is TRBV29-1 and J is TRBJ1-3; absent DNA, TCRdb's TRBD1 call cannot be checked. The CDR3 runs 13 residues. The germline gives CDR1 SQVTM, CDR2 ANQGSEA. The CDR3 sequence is CSVGQGKGNTIYF.